The present T cell receptor (beta chain) was sequenced within a study of Graves' ophthalmopathy and Graves' hyperthyroidism. Study overall: Stable hyperthyroidism meant no progression to ophthalmopathy within 18 months of follow-up.

TCR beta CDR3 regions were amplified from RNA transcripts. First-round RT-PCR employed HTBI primers, with a second-round multiplex PCR after it. TCRdb independently ran MiXCR on the multiplex PCR reads; one entry per CDR3 protein. Here the sample spans over a million distinct CDR3 sequences, about two fifths being singletons. Comment on this clonotype: A much larger clone differs by one base, so this may be a read error.

Eligible hyperthyroidism cases comprised new diagnoses of under 2 months' duration in individuals aged 18 to 65. Germline V gene data show CDR1 as KGHDR and CDR2 as SFDVKD. The junction had 11 bases not matched to a gene; V was cut back by 5 bases and J by 1 base. CDR3 length: 18 amino acids. The chain couples TRBV24-1 to TRBJ2-2, with 8 bases matching TRBD1. Source material: peripheral blood or thyroid tissue (not recorded which). This clonotype was sampled from an adult man with Graves' hyperthyroidism. CDR3 sequence reads: CATSGPSSDRGNTGELFF. The CDR3 region has the DNA TGTGCCACCAGTGGTCCCTCCTCCGACAGGGGGAACACCGGGGAGCTGTTTTTT.